The present TCR beta chain was sequenced within a study of blood T cell repertoires in COVID-19 (dated by TCRdb to 2020 to 2021). Regarding the complete study: Samples covering the acute and convalescent phases of COVID-19 were provided by collaborators in the United States, Italy and Spain. The material from the prospective study consisted of cDNA or gDNA derived from T cells, B-cell-depleted T cells, or PBMCs. The dataset comprised deeply sampled blood TCRbeta repertoires from subjects exposed to, actively infected with, or recovered from COVID-19. The repertoires were released in a freely available public database intended as a resource for research on the immune response to SARS-CoV-2. Samples were obtained from the ongoing ImmuneRACE study (first 160 participants) and from 950 to 1,500 subjects provided by 6 global collaborators. A de-identified subject ID, COVID-19 status, age in years and sex were almost always included in the sample metadata. Where available, HLA class I and class II types were taken from metadata supplied by the sample provider and were not determined by assay-based typing.

As to this clone: Its antigen remains undetermined. No much larger clone exists at a distance of one base, and base qualities are not known.

TCRbeta CDR3 regions were amplified from genomic DNA using the immunoSEQ Assay, a bias-controlled multiplex PCR. Under the source paper's analysis protocol: The number of nucleated cells in each sample was estimated from the amplification of reference gene primers within the assay. To quantify the absolute abundance of each unique TCRbeta CDR3 rearrangement, sequence reads were collapsed and filtered. For each sample, productive Simpson clonality was calculated as the square root of Simpson's diversity index across productive rearrangements. Entries here come from immuneACCESS through TCRdb and include only in-frame sequences with V and J called. Some clones fail to appear in such tables; in the studies checked, an unresolved V gene covers under half of the shortfall, and the cause of the remainder is unknown. Clone size and the V and J calls come from that table; the DNA yielded D and trimming. Here the sample has roughly 200,000 clones; less than 90% occur a single time. The ten largest clonotypes hold 3.2% of the sample.

Enrolling through a virtual design, the prospective study's participants ranged in age from about 18 to 89 years and lived across around 25 United States geographic areas. Cohort assignment in the prospective study relied on participant-reported clinical history from a screening survey and a study questionnaire. Exposed participants had been in contact with someone with a PCR-confirmed or clinician-diagnosed COVID-19 case within 2 weeks of study entry. In the prospective study, mobile phlebotomists collected whole blood, serum and a nasopharyngeal or oropharyngeal swab from each participant. Prospective study participants could optionally give additional blood draws and questionnaires over a 2-month period. Blood samples from the prospective study were shipped frozen or at room temperature prior to DNA extraction. V loses 5 bases at its end and J loses 4 bases; junction bases beyond the gene matches: 4. CDR1 SGHTA and CDR2 FQGNSA are derived from the germline V gene. Reading from cysteine to phenylalanine, the CDR3 counts 15 amino acids. This entry keeps only the CDR3 DNA: 45 bases, framed from base 1.

The investigation overall reported the following: How much clinical and demographic metadata was included differed by source and by participant, and the metadata was provided uncurated.

Material: PBMCs or T cells enriched from blood (not recorded which). The rearrangement joined TRBV7-2 to TRBJ1-5, and TRBD1 aligns with 11 junction nucleotides. This receptor was obtained from a woman aged 25 to 39 who had been exposed to COVID-19. For the CDR3, the sequence is CASSGTGGKNQPQHF. The nucleotides read TGTGCCAGCAGCGGGACAGGGGGAAAGAATCAGCCCCAGCATTTT.